Listed below are T cell receptor beta chains from one sample, sequenced in a study of blood T cells in healthy people across ages. Using its own MiXCR run on the 5' RACE reads, TCRdb lists one record per CDR3 protein. The sample yields hundreds of thousands of distinct CDR3 sequences, about 30% seen once. Sequencing was done on a sample of blood. Every receptor here comes from a woman of 80 years or more in good health. Each CDR3 is given without its conserved first and last residue. Each record gives: V gene, D gene, J gene, CDR3 protein. A D gene is named only where the DNA matches it firmly.

V gene: TRBV20-1
D gene: NA
J gene: TRBJ2-2
CDR3 protein: SARVANTGELF

V gene: TRBV2
D gene: NA
J gene: TRBJ1-2
CDR3 protein: ASSETREHGYT

V gene: TRBV7-2
D gene: NA
J gene: TRBJ2-4
CDR3 protein: ATTQTTLAKNIQY

V gene: TRBV30
D gene: NA
J gene: TRBJ2-7
CDR3 protein: ARSVGQYEQY

V gene: TRBV6-5
D gene: TRBD2
J gene: TRBJ2-5
CDR3 protein: ASSPSGAQETQY

V gene: TRBV3-1
D gene: NA
J gene: TRBJ1-1
CDR3 protein: ASSQEQPNTEAF

V gene: TRBV7-9
D gene: NA
J gene: TRBJ2-5
CDR3 protein: ASRAGRETQY

V gene: TRBV12-3/TRBV12-4
D gene: NA
J gene: TRBJ2-3
CDR3 protein: ASSLSGVSADTQY

V gene: TRBV20-1
D gene: TRBD1
J gene: TRBJ1-4
CDR3 protein: SAATGAFPEKLF

V gene: TRBV4-1
D gene: NA
J gene: TRBJ1-5
CDR3 protein: ASSQDLARTAQH

V gene: TRBV20-1
D gene: TRBD2
J gene: TRBJ2-1
CDR3 protein: SAYGLAGVNEQF

V gene: TRBV29-1
D gene: TRBD1
J gene: TRBJ2-1
CDR3 protein: SVRTGTAHNERF

V gene: TRBV28
D gene: NA
J gene: TRBJ2-7
CDR3 protein: ASTPGRAGGGGGQY

V gene: TRBV7-2
D gene: NA
J gene: TRBJ1-2
CDR3 protein: ASSFDRRNGYT

V gene: TRBV4-3
D gene: NA
J gene: TRBJ2-6
CDR3 protein: ASSQQSAGANVLT

V gene: TRBV20-1
D gene: TRBD2
J gene: TRBJ2-3
CDR3 protein: SAGFFERGGTDTQY

V gene: TRBV6-6
D gene: NA
J gene: TRBJ2-7
CDR3 protein: ASSYLAAFDEQY

V gene: TRBV30
D gene: NA
J gene: TRBJ2-7
CDR3 protein: AWSRQFQDEQY

V gene: TRBV7-2
D gene: NA
J gene: TRBJ2-1
CDR3 protein: ASSRQTAPSDEQF

V gene: TRBV5-5
D gene: NA
J gene: TRBJ2-7
CDR3 protein: ASSTWTVAAPEQY

V gene: TRBV20-1
D gene: NA
J gene: TRBJ2-3
CDR3 protein: SAKGGWDTDTRY

V gene: TRBV15
D gene: NA
J gene: TRBJ1-1
CDR3 protein: ATSSPGGTNAEAF

V gene: TRBV5-1
D gene: NA
J gene: TRBJ2-7
CDR3 protein: ASSLKQGPLYEQY

V gene: TRBV6-6
D gene: NA
J gene: TRBJ1-1
CDR3 protein: ASRLTWGGDTEAF

V gene: TRBV3-1
D gene: NA
J gene: TRBJ2-1
CDR3 protein: ASSPPGASGWEQF

V gene: TRBV12-3/TRBV12-4
D gene: NA
J gene: TRBJ2-3
CDR3 protein: ASSSRERTDTQY

V gene: TRBV5-1
D gene: TRBD1
J gene: TRBJ1-6
CDR3 protein: ASSLMTGAFNSPLH

V gene: TRBV20-1
D gene: TRBD1
J gene: TRBJ1-3
CDR3 protein: SARTGGRNTIY

V gene: TRBV5-1
D gene: TRBD1
J gene: NA
CDR3 protein: ASSPYTGDSYEQY

V gene: TRBV7-3
D gene: TRBD1
J gene: TRBJ1-2
CDR3 protein: ASSDGQGPYGYT

V gene: TRBV20-1
D gene: NA
J gene: TRBJ1-1
CDR3 protein: SARDSISSEAF

V gene: TRBV7-2
D gene: NA
J gene: TRBJ2-5
CDR3 protein: ASNFRGPGLGGLNEQY

V gene: TRBV15
D gene: NA
J gene: TRBJ1-1
CDR3 protein: ATSRDQTQGAEAF

V gene: TRBV10-3
D gene: NA
J gene: TRBJ2-7
CDR3 protein: AISEGLGSRGYEQY

V gene: TRBV28
D gene: NA
J gene: TRBJ1-6
CDR3 protein: ASSPPTGQNPPLH

V gene: TRBV7-3
D gene: NA
J gene: TRBJ1-5
CDR3 protein: ASSLTVDQPQH

V gene: TRBV7-2
D gene: TRBD2
J gene: TRBJ2-1
CDR3 protein: ASSLTSGGAKEQF

V gene: TRBV9
D gene: TRBD2
J gene: TRBJ2-3
CDR3 protein: ASSVAASGGRSQDTQY

V gene: TRBV7-2
D gene: NA
J gene: TRBJ2-1
CDR3 protein: ASSPRSRGATSYNEQF

V gene: TRBV5-6
D gene: NA
J gene: TRBJ2-1
CDR3 protein: ASSSYRAPMVNEQF